A selection of T cell receptor beta chains follows, all from one sample in a study of early T cells in non-severe SARS-CoV-2 infection. TCRdb fed the 5' RACE reads into MiXCR, producing one record per CDR3 protein. This sample carries under 60,000 distinct CDR3 sequences, 8% to 13% of them seen once, and the ten largest clones take approximately 4.1%. Sequenced: whole blood. The receptor set was obtained from an adult who was a healthcare worker with PCR-confirmed SARS-CoV-2 infection or an uninfected control (not recorded which). Each CDR3 is given with its conserved first and last residue. The D gene is left open where the match is weak. Rows may omit the clone size; those that give it use once, few, many or a size class.

d_gene	abundance	j_gene	v_gene	CDR3aa	CDR3nt
-	many	TRBJ1-1	TRBV20-1	CSARDPGTPYTAFF	TGCAGTGCTAGAGACCCCGGGACACCATACACAGCTTTCTTT
TRBD2	many	TRBJ2-7	TRBV7-9	CASSSLRGDSYEQYF	TGTGCCAGCAGCTCGCTGCGGGGGGACTCCTACGAGCAGTACTTC
TRBD1	many	TRBJ1-1	TRBV14	CASSQGTGWFKGEAFF	TGTGCCAGCAGCCAAGGGACAGGCTGGTTTAAAGGTGAAGCTTTCTTT
TRBD1	few	TRBJ1-3	TRBV20-1	CSARDPGGVNTIYF	TGCAGTGCTAGAGACCCAGGGGGCGTCAACACCATATATTTT
TRBD2	-	TRBJ2-2	TRBV5-1	CASSGTSGETGELFF	TGCGCCAGCAGCGGGACTAGCGGGGAGACCGGGGAGCTGTTTTTT
-	-	TRBJ2-2	TRBV29-1	CSVRGANTGELFF	TGCAGCGTACGGGGGGCAAACACCGGGGAGCTGTTTTTT
-	many	TRBJ1-6	TRBV3-1	CASSQGQGINSPLHF	TGTGCCAGCAGCCAAGGGCAGGGCATCAATTCACCCCTCCACTTT
-	few	TRBJ1-3	TRBV3-1	CASSQVGRLSSGNTIYF	TGTGCCAGCAGCCAAGTTGGACGGCTGAGCTCTGGAAACACCATATATTTT
-	many	TRBJ2-7	TRBV19	CASSIAGRQYEQYF	TGTGCCAGTAGTATAGCGGGCAGACAGTACGAGCAGTACTTC
-	-	TRBJ2-3	TRBV6-6	CASSQMTALGTDTQYF	TGTGCCAGCAGCCAAATGACTGCCCTAGGCACAGATACGCAGTATTTT
TRBD1	many	TRBJ1-4	TRBV6-1	CASLPGQGSEKLFF	TGTGCCAGCCTTCCGGGACAGGGATCTGAAAAACTGTTTTTT
TRBD2	-	TRBJ2-3	TRBV28	CASSSSSGNTDTQYF	TGTGCCAGCAGTTCATCTAGCGGGAACACAGATACGCAGTATTTT
-	-	TRBJ2-7	TRBV18	CASSPQDDFEQYF	TGTGCCAGCTCACCACAAGACGATTTCGAGCAGTACTTC
TRBD1	few	TRBJ2-1	TRBV29-1	CSVAKGLLRGPPYNEQFF	TGCAGCGTTGCGAAGGGATTATTAAGGGGGCCCCCCTACAATGAGCAGTTCTTC
-	many	TRBJ1-1	TRBV6-1	CASVREDTEAFF	TGTGCCAGCGTAAGGGAGGACACTGAAGCTTTCTTT
TRBD2	-	TRBJ2-7	TRBV29-1	CSVALGLAGGDEQYF	TGCAGCGTTGCCCTAGGACTAGCGGGAGGAGACGAGCAGTACTTC
-	-	TRBJ1-4	TRBV12-3/TRBV12-4	CASSQLGGVGKLFF	TGTGCCAGCAGTCAGCTTGGGGGTGTAGGGAAACTGTTTTTT
TRBD1	few	TRBJ1-6	TRBV12-3/TRBV12-4	CASSLGTVAGSPLHF	TGTGCCAGCAGTTTGGGGACAGTCGCTGGTTCACCCCTCCACTTT
-	-	TRBJ2-2	TRBV6-4	CASSDGSRLGELFF	TGTGCCAGCAGTGACGGTAGCCGGCTTGGGGAGCTGTTTTTT
-	few	TRBJ1-6	TRBV4-1	CASSQKAPGRGDSPLHF	TGCGCCAGCAGCCAAAAAGCCCCGGGCAGGGGTGACTCACCCCTCCACTTT
-	few	TRBJ1-2	TRBV5-6	CASSLGENYGYTF	TGTGCCAGCAGCTTGGGCGAAAACTATGGCTACACCTTC
TRBD1	few	TRBJ1-1	TRBV24-1	CAAQEGAGTEAFF	TGTGCCGCACAGGAGGGGGCGGGAACTGAAGCTTTCTTT
-	many	TRBJ1-4	TRBV27	CASSPTHSGKLFF	TGTGCCAGCAGTCCTACTCATAGTGGAAAACTGTTTTTT
-	few	TRBJ2-7	TRBV5-6	CASSLSGAPYEQYF	TGTGCCAGCAGCTTGTCAGGGGCCCCCTACGAGCAGTACTTC
-	few	TRBJ1-2	TRBV10-3	CAISLPPGQPANYGYTF	TGTGCCATCAGTCTCCCCCCAGGACAGCCAGCTAACTATGGCTACACCTTC
-	-	TRBJ1-5	TRBV29-1	CSVVEQFNQPQHF	TGCAGCGTTGTGGAACAGTTCAATCAGCCCCAGCATTTT
TRBD2	-	TRBJ2-2	TRBV7-7	CASSVAGANTGELFF	TGTGCTAGCAGCGTAGCGGGAGCTAACACCGGGGAGCTGTTTTTT
TRBD1	many	TRBJ2-6	TRBV29-1	CSVEDRGNVLTF	TGCAGCGTTGAGGACAGGGGGAACGTCCTGACTTTC
TRBD2	-	TRBJ2-1	TRBV20-1	CSARSLGTSAHNEQFF	TGCAGTGCTAGGTCTCTAGGGACTAGCGCTCACAATGAGCAGTTCTTC
-	-	TRBJ2-3	TRBV6-6	CASSYSRATDTQYF	TGTGCCAGCAGTTACTCAAGGGCCACAGATACGCAGTATTTT
TRBD1	-	TRBJ1-1	TRBV18	CASSIGQGGNTEAFF	TGTGCCAGCTCAATCGGACAGGGAGGCAACACTGAAGCTTTCTTT
TRBD2	many	TRBJ2-2	TRBV9	CASSVASGRVTGELFF	TGTGCCAGCAGCGTAGCTAGCGGGAGGGTCACCGGGGAGCTGTTTTTT
TRBD1	many	TRBJ1-1	TRBV29-1	CSVGRGQGAVAFF	TGCAGCGTTGGTCGTGGACAGGGGGCGGTGGCTTTCTTT